The source of this TCR beta chain is a study of blood T cell repertoires in COVID-19. Study information: The United States, Italy and Spain supplied acute and convalescent COVID-19 samples.

Assay used: immunoSEQ multiplex PCR; TCRdb lists only in-frame clones, some missing. The repertoire has 150,000 or so clones, approximately 81% of them found once; the top ten carry about 5.6%. Enrollment of patients from Seattle took place during active infection, with longitudinal follow-up. The CDR3 is 14 amino acids. V was cut by 2 bases and J by 4 bases, with 12 bases left in between. Germline lookup yields CDR1 SGHRS and CDR2 YFSETQ. The chain employs TRBV5-1 and TRBJ2-5, with D possibly matching TRBD2 (6 bases). The specimen was peripheral blood. The receptor was derived from a woman between 45 and 65 years old with COVID-19, enrolled during active disease. CDR3 loop: CASSLFREAETQYF. The CDR3 nucleotides are TGCGCCAGCAGCTTATTCAGGGAGGCAGAGACCCAGTACTTC.